The clone carrying this T cell receptor (beta chain) turned up a few times. The target antigen is unknown. The CDR3 spans 12 residues. V dropped 6 bases and J dropped 8; count of bases not matched to a gene: 5. Germline assignment: CDR1 MNHEY and CDR2 SVGEGT. This sample stems from a study of blood T cells in healthy people across ages. Study results and limitations: In older individuals, TCR beta diversity per million T cells was lower, falling roughly linearly with age.

Then a second PCR, running roughly 6 to 11 cycles, was carried out with a sample-barcoded 5' primer and a J-beta primer mix. One entry per CDR3 protein results from TCRdb running MiXCR on the 5' RACE reads. The sample lists some 1.5 million distinct CDR3 sequences; approximately 28% were seen once. V gene TRBV6-2 or TRBV6-3 combines with J gene TRBJ1-2; 8 bases agree with TRBD1. The sequence was collected from a woman under 40 in good health. Sequenced input: blood. In DNA form, the CDR3 reads TGTGCCAGCAGCGAGGGACAGGTCGGCTACACCTTC. The encoded protein is CASSEGQVGYTF.